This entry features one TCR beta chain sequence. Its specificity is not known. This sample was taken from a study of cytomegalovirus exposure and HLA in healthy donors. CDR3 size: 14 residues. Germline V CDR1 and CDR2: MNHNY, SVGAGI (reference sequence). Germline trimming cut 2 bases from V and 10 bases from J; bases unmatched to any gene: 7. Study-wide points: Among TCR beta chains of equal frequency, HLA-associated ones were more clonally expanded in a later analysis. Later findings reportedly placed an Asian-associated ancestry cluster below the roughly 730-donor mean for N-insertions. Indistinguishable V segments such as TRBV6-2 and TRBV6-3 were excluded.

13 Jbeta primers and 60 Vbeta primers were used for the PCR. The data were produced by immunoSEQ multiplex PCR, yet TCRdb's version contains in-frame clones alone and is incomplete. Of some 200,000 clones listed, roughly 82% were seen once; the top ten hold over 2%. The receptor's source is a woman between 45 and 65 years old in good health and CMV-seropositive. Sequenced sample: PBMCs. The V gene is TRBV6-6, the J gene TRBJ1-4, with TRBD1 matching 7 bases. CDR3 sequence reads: CASSYETGMGKLFF. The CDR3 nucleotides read TGTGCCAGCAGTTACGAGACAGGGATGGGAAAACTGTTTTTT.